Listed below are T cell receptor beta chains from one sample, sequenced in a study of cytomegalovirus exposure and HLA in healthy donors. The assay was immunoSEQ multiplex PCR, and TCRdb's table has in-frame clones only and misses some. The table includes about 150,000 clones, 60% to 75% detected once. Sequencing used PBMCs. The origin of the receptors is a man aged 18 to 35 in good health and CMV-seronegative. CDR3s include the opening cysteine and the closing phenylalanine or tryptophan. A D gene is named only where the DNA matches it firmly. A row's size may be missing; if present it is once, few, many or a size class.

TRBD1	-	TRBV27	TRBJ1-1	CASSRQGYGTEAFF	TGTGCCAGCAGTAGACAGGGGTATGGGACTGAAGCTTTCTTT
-	-	TRBV7-2	TRBJ2-1	CASSLAGGQFF	TGTGCCAGCAGCTTAGCGGGGGGGCAGTTCTTC
TRBD1	-	TRBV5-8	TRBJ2-6	CASTPSRQGAISGANVLTF	TGTGCCAGCACCCCCTCCCGACAGGGGGCGATCTCTGGGGCCAACGTCCTGACTTTC
-	-	TRBV5-6	TRBJ1-1	CASSSIIGGRGSTEAFF	TGTGCCAGCAGCTCTATCATCGGAGGTAGGGGGAGCACTGAAGCTTTCTTT
-	-	TRBV29-1	TRBJ2-7	CSVESPAGSTYEQYF	TGCAGCGTTGAATCCCCAGCGGGCTCGACTTACGAGCAGTACTTC
-	-	TRBV9	TRBJ1-1	CASSVTGRNTEAFF	TGTGCCAGCAGCGTAACAGGTAGGAACACTGAAGCTTTCTTT
-	-	TRBV6-6	TRBJ1-3	CASSESRNTIYF	TGTGCCAGCAGTGAGTCGAGAAACACCATATATTTT
-	-	TRBV30	TRBJ1-2	CAWGPLYYGYTF	TGTGCCTGGGGGCCCCTCTACTATGGCTACACCTTC
-	-	TRBV19	TRBJ1-6	CASSIDGGSPLHF	TGTGCCAGTAGTATAGATGGGGGGTCACCCCTCCACTTT
-	-	TRBV12-5	TRBJ2-7	CASGLPRGVLHF	TGTGCTAGTGGCCTCCCCCGAGGTGTGTTGCACTTC
TRBD1	-	TRBV6-6	TRBJ1-1	CASSYSGGTGGSEAFF	TGTGCCAGCAGTTACTCAGGAGGGACAGGGGGCTCTGAAGCTTTCTTT
TRBD1	-	TRBV9	TRBJ1-2	CASSVDNRGLVSYTF	TGTGCCAGCAGCGTAGACAACAGGGGGCTGGTGAGCTACACCTTC
TRBD2	few	TRBV7-2	TRBJ2-7	CASTLSGGAYEQYF	TGTGCCAGCACCCTCAGCGGGGGGGCCTACGAGCAGTACTTC
TRBD1	-	TRBV27	TRBJ1-5	CASSSLKGAGTGTPSNQPQHF	TGTGCCAGCAGCTCACTAAAGGGCGCCGGGACAGGGACCCCTAGCAATCAGCCCCAGCATTTT
-	-	TRBV19	TRBJ1-5	CASTPWGDSNQPQHF	TGTGCCAGTACCCCCTGGGGGGATAGCAATCAGCCCCAGCATTTT
-	-	TRBV5-6	TRBJ1-4	CASSLQSGGEEKLFF	TGTGCCAGCAGCTTGCAATCGGGAGGGGAAGAAAAACTGTTTTTT
-	-	TRBV7-2	TRBJ1-1	CASSHFGQEAFF	TGTGCCAGCAGCCACTTCGGACAGGAAGCTTTCTTT
-	-	TRBV28	TRBJ2-5	CASSLSGASASQYF	TGTGCCAGCAGTTTAAGCGGAGCTTCGGCGAGCCAGTACTTC
-	-	TRBV6-5	TRBJ2-1	CASARDLLNEQFF	TGTGCCAGCGCCCGGGACTTACTCAATGAGCAGTTCTTC
TRBD1	-	TRBV6-6	TRBJ1-1	CASTRQGLNTEAFF	TGTGCCAGCACCCGACAGGGTTTGAACACTGAAGCTTTCTTT
-	-	TRBV30	TRBJ1-2	CAWSSKGTPNYGYTF	TGTGCCTGGAGTTCCAAGGGGACACCTAACTATGGCTACACCTTC
-	-	TRBV6-1	TRBJ2-4	CASSESSIQYF	TGTGCCAGCAGTGAGTCTAGCATTCAGTACTTC
TRBD1	few	TRBV10-2	TRBJ2-3	CASSETGGTADTQYF	TGCGCCAGCAGTGAGACAGGGGGAACTGCAGATACGCAGTATTTT
TRBD2	-	TRBV7-2	TRBJ2-7	CASSLGSGASYEQYF	TGTGCCAGCAGCTTAGGTAGCGGGGCCTCCTACGAGCAGTACTTC
TRBD2	-	TRBV7-7	TRBJ2-1	CASSLGLAGINEQFF	TGTGCTAGCAGCCTCGGACTAGCGGGGATTAATGAGCAGTTCTTC
TRBD1	-	TRBV5-1	TRBJ1-2	CASSPGDRGNYGYTF	TGCGCCAGCAGCCCGGGGGACAGGGGAAACTATGGCTACACCTTC
TRBD1	few	TRBV14	TRBJ1-2	CASSRTGAYGYTF	TGTGCCAGCAGCAGGACAGGGGCCTATGGCTACACCTTC
TRBD1	-	TRBV15	TRBJ1-3	CATRQGTAGNTIYF	TGTGCCACCAGACAGGGGACCGCTGGAAACACCATATATTTT
TRBD1	once	TRBV6-5	TRBJ1-4	CASSRQGYSEKLFF	TGTGCCAGCAGTCGACAGGGTTATTCCGAAAAACTGTTTTTT
-	-	TRBV7-6	TRBJ1-6	CASSLAGESPLHF	TGTGCCAGCAGCCTAGCAGGGGAATCACCCCTCCACTTT
-	few	TRBV7-9	TRBJ2-7	CSSSILLDSSYEQYF	TGTTCCAGCAGCATTCTATTGGACAGTTCCTACGAGCAGTACTTC
-	-	TRBV19	TRBJ2-1	CASCPGLGNEQFF	TGTGCCTCTTGTCCCGGACTGGGCAATGAGCAGTTCTTC
TRBD2	-	TRBV10-2	TRBJ2-3	CASSDRRGGYTDTQYF	TGCGCCAGCAGTGACAGAAGGGGAGGGTACACAGATACGCAGTATTTT
-	-	TRBV29-1	TRBJ1-6	CSVGVTEHSPLHF	TGCAGCGTTGGGGTCACAGAGCACTCACCCCTCCACTTT
-	-	TRBV18	TRBJ1-1	CASSLAGANTEAFF	TGTGCCAGCTCACTAGCGGGGGCGAACACTGAAGCTTTCTTT
-	-	TRBV6-6	TRBJ1-2	CASKFRGVSNYGYTF	TGTGCCAGCAAATTTCGGGGGGTTTCTAACTATGGCTACACCTTC
-	few	TRBV27	TRBJ1-4	CASSLGARKEKLFF	TGTGCCAGCAGTTTAGGGGCGAGAAAAGAAAAACTGTTTTTT
TRBD1	-	TRBV28	TRBJ2-2	CASSPSKLGQGDTGELFF	TGTGCCAGCAGTCCCAGCAAGCTAGGACAGGGAGACACCGGGGAGCTGTTTTTT
-	-	TRBV6-1	TRBJ1-6	CASSETPRLYNSPLHF	TGTGCCAGCAGTGAGACGCCGCGACTCTATAATTCACCCCTCCACTTT
TRBD1	-	TRBV6-6	TRBJ1-4	CASSQKGAGEKLFF	TGTGCCAGCAGTCAAAAGGGGGCAGGGGAAAAACTGTTTTTT
-	-	TRBV6-5	TRBJ2-1	CASSFSLQSSYNEQFF	TGTGCCAGCAGTTTCTCCTTACAGAGCTCCTACAATGAGCAGTTCTTC
TRBD1	-	TRBV7-8	TRBJ2-3	CASSFGTGIDTQYF	TGTGCCAGCAGCTTTGGGACAGGGATCGATACGCAGTATTTT
-	-	TRBV2	TRBJ1-6	CASSDETVINSPLHF	TGTGCCAGCAGTGATGAGACAGTTATTAATTCACCCCTCCACTTT
-	-	TRBV28	TRBJ1-4	CASSFEQGFEKLFF	TGTGCCAGCAGTTTCGAACAGGGATTTGAAAAACTGTTTTTT
TRBD1	-	TRBV7-2	TRBJ1-2	CASSFGQANYGYTF	TGTGCCAGCAGCTTTGGACAGGCTAACTATGGCTACACCTTC
TRBD1	-	TRBV5-1	TRBJ2-5	CASSLGDRGQETQYF	TGCGCCAGCAGCTTAGGGGACAGGGGGCAAGAGACCCAGTACTTC
-	-	TRBV9	TRBJ1-4	CASSIGRGEANEKLFF	TGTGCCAGCAGCATAGGGAGGGGCGAGGCTAATGAAAAACTGTTTTTT
-	-	TRBV14	TRBJ2-2	CASSPGLRNTGELFF	TGTGCCAGCAGCCCAGGACTGAGGAACACCGGGGAGCTGTTTTTT
-	-	TRBV5-1	TRBJ2-1	CASSLERLEGNNEQFF	TGCGCCAGCAGCTTGGAGCGGCTAGAAGGGAACAATGAGCAGTTCTTC
TRBD1	-	TRBV2	TRBJ1-2	CATGTGDNYGYTF	TGTGCCACCGGGACAGGGGATAACTATGGCTACACCTTC
TRBD1	-	TRBV7-9	TRBJ2-1	CASSSPGTGKNNEQFF	TGTGCCAGCAGCTCCCCCGGGACAGGGAAGAACAATGAGCAGTTCTTC
TRBD1	-	TRBV29-1	TRBJ1-1	CSVSTGGSEAFF	TGCAGCGTCAGCACAGGGGGTTCCGAAGCTTTCTTT
-	-	TRBV27	TRBJ2-4	CASSLSQAAKNSQYF	TGTGCCAGCAGTTTATCCCAAGCAGCCAAAAACAGTCAGTACTTC
TRBD2	-	TRBV5-1	TRBJ2-3	CASSLAGGKADTQYF	TGCGCCAGCAGCTTGGCGGGGGGAAAGGCAGATACGCAGTATTTT
-	-	TRBV27	TRBJ1-1	CASCTTGTEAFF	TGTGCCAGCTGCACAACAGGCACTGAAGCTTTCTTT
-	-	TRBV2	TRBJ1-2	CASSAAPGRGIYGYTF	TGTGCCAGCAGTGCAGCTCCAGGACGGGGAATCTACGGCTACACCTTC
-	few	TRBV5-1	TRBJ1-1	CASSLDWEQTEAFF	TGCGCCAGCAGCTTGGACTGGGAGCAGACTGAAGCTTTCTTT
-	-	TRBV6-1	TRBJ1-5	CASSELRLSGNQPQHF	TGTGCCAGCAGTGAACTCCGACTCTCCGGCAATCAGCCCCAGCATTTT
-	-	TRBV6-1	TRBJ1-3	CASSARAGASGTGNTIYF	TGTGCCAGCAGTGCGAGGGCAGGGGCCTCCGGTACTGGAAACACCATATATTTT